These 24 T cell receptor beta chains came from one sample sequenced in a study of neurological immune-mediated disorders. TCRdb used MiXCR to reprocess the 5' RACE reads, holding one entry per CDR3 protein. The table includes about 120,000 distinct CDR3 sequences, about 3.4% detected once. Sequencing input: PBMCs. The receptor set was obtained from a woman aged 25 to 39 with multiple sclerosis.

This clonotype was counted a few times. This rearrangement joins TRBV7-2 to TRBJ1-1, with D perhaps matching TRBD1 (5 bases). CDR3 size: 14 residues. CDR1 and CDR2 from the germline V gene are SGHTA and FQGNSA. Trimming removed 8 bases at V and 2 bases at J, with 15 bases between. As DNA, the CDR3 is TGTGCCAGCCGCCTGGGGACGGTTAACACTGAAGCTTTCTTT. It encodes CASRLGTVNTEAFF.

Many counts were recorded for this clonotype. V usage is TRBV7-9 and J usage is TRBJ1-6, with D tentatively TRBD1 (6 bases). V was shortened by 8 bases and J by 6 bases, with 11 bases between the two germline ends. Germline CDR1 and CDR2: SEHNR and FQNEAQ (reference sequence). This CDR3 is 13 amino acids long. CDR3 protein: CASRGQINSPLHF. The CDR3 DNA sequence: TGTGCCAGCCGTGGACAGATTAATTCACCCCTCCACTTT.

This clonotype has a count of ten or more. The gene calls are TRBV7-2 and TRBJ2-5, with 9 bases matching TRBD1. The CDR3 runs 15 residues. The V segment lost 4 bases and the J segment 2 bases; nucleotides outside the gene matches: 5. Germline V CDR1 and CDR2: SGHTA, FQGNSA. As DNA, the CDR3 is TGTGCCAGCAGCTCTGGGACAGGGTTACAAGAGACCCAGTACTTC. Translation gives CASSSGTGLQETQYF. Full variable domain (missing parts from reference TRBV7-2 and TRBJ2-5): GAGVSQSPSNKVTEKGKDVELRCDPISGHTALYWYRQSLGQGLEFLIYFQGNSAPDKSGLPSDRFSAERTGGSVSTLTIQRTQQEDSAVYLCASSSGTGLQETQYFGPGTRLLVL.

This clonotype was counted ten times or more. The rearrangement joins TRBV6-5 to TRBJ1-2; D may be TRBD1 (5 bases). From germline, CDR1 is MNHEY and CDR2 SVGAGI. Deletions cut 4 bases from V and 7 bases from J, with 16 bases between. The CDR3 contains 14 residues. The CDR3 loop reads CASSSGTPGRGYTF. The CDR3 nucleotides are TGTGCCAGCAGTTCGGGGACTCCCGGACGTGGCTACACCTTC.

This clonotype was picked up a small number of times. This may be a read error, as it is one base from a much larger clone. CDR3 protein: CSDPDSWGNTIYF. CDR3 bases: TGCAGTGATCCAGACAGTTGGGGAAACACCATATATTTT. This chain connects TRBV20-1 to TRBJ1-3, with a possible D match to TRBD1 (5 bases). V lost 7 bases, J lost 4 bases, and 14 bases lay in between. CDR3 size: 13 residues. Germline loops: CDR1 DFQATT, CDR2 SNEGSKA (reference sequence).

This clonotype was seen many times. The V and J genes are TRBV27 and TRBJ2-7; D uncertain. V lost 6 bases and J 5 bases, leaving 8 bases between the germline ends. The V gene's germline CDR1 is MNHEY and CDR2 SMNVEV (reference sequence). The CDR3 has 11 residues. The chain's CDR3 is CASRAFHEQYF. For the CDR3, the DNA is TGTGCCAGCAGAGCCTTCCACGAGCAGTACTTC.

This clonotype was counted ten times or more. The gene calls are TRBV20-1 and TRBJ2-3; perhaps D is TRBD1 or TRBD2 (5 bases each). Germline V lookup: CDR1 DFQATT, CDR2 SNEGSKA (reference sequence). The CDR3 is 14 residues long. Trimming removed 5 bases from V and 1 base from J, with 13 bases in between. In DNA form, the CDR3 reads TGCAGTGCTCCACGGGACCCGGGCACAGATACGCAGTATTTT. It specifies CSAPRDPGTDTQYF.

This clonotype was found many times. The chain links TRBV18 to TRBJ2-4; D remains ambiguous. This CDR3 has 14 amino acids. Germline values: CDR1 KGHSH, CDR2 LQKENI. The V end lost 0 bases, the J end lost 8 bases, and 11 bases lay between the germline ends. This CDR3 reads CASSPPSGWDIQYF. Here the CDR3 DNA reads TGTGCCAGCTCACCACCATCCGGATGGGACATTCAGTACTTC.

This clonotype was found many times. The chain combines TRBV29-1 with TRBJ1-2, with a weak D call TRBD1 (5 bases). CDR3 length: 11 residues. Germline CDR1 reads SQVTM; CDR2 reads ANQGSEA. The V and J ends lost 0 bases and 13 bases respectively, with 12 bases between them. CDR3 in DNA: TGCAGCGTTGAAGATCAGGCAGGGCGCACCTTC. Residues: CSVEDQAGRTF.

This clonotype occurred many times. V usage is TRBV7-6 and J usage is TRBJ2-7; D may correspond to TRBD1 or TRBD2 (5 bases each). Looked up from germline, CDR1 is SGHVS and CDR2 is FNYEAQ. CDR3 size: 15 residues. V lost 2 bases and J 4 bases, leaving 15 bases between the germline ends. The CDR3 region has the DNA TGTGCCAGCAGCTTATCAGACGGAGAGGGGTACGAGCAGTACTTC. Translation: CASSLSDGEGYEQYF.

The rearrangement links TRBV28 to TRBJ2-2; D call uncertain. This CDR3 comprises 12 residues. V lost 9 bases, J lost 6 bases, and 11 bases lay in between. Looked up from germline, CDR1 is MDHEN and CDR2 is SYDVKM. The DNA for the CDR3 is TGTGCCAGGTTACGTGGGGCCGGGGAGCTGTTTTTT. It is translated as CARLRGAGELFF. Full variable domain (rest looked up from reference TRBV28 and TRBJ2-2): DVKVTQSSRYLVKRTGEKVFLECVQDMDHENMFWYRQDPGLGLRLIYFSYDVKMKEKGDIPEGYSVSREKKERFSLILESASTNQTSMYLCARLRGAGELFFGEGSRLTVL.

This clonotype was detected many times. The CDR3 DNA follows: TGCGCCAGCAGGGGAGGTACGAGGAACACTGAAGCTTTCTTT. Amino acids: CASRGGTRNTEAFF. This chain links TRBV5-1 with TRBJ1-1, with D unresolved. This CDR3 is built from 14 residues. Trimming removed 5 bases at V and 1 base at J, with 12 bases between. The germline V gene encodes CDR1 SGHRS and CDR2 YFSETQ.

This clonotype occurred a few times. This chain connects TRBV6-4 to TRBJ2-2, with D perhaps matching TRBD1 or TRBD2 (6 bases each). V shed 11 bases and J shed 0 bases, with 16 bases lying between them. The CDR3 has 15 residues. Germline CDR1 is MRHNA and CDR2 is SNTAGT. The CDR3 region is CARTRGHANTGELFF. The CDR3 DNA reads TGTGCCCGAACTCGGGGGCACGCGAACACCGGGGAGCTGTTTTTT.

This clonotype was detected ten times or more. CDR3: CSARDRDRVSNEQYF. The CDR3 bases are TGCAGTGCTAGAGATCGGGACAGGGTGTCGAACGAGCAGTACTTC. This sequence joins TRBV20-1 and TRBJ2-7, with TRBD1 matching 9 bases. J lost 5 bases, V lost 0 bases, and 8 bases had no gene match. Germline V gives CDR1 DFQATT, CDR2 SNEGSKA (reference sequence). This CDR3 is built from 15 residues.

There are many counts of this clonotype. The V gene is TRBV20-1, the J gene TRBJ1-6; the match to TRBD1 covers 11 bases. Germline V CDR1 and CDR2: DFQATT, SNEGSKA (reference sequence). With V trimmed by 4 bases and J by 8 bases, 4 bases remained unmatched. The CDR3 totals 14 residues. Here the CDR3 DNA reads TGCAGTGCTAAAGGACAGGGGGCTTATTCACCCCTCCACTTT. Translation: CSAKGQGAYSPLHF.

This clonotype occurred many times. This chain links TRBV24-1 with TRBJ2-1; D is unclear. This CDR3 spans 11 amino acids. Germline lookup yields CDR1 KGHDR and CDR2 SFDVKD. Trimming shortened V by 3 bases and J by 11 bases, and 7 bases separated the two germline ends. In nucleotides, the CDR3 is TGTGCCACCAGTGATATTTATAAGCAGTTCTTC. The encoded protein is CATSDIYKQFF.

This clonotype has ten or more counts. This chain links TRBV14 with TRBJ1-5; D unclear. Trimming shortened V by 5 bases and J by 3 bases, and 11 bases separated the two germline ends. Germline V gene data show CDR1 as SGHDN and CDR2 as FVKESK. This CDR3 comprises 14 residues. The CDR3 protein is CASSISGNNQPQHF. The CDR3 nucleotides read TGTGCCAGCAGCATTTCCGGGAACAATCAGCCCCAGCATTTT.

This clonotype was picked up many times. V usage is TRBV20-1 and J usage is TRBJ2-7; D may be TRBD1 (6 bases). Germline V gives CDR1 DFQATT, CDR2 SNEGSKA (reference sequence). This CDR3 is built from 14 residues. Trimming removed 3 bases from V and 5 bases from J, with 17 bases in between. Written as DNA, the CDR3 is TGCAGTGCTAGCGTTCAGGGGATGGGTAACGAGCAGTACTTC. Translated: CSASVQGMGNEQYF.

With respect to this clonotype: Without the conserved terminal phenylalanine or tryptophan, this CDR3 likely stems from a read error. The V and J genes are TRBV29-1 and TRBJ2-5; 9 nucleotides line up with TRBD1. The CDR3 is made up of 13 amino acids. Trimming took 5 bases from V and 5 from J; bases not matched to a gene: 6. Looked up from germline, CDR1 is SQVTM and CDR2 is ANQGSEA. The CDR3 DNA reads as TGCAGCGTTTATAACAGGGGGCGCGAGACCCAGTACAAC. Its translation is CSVYNRGRETQYN.

The CDR3 here is CASSHDLAGVGNEQFF. The CDR3 DNA sequence: TGCGCCAGCAGCCATGACCTAGCGGGAGTAGGTAATGAGCAGTTCTTC. This chain links TRBV4-3 with TRBJ2-1, with 10 bases aligning to TRBD2. CDR1 and CDR2 (germline): LGHNA, YSLEER. Trimming at V came to 3 bases and at J to 7 bases, leaving 9 bases not matched to a gene. This CDR3 comprises 16 residues.

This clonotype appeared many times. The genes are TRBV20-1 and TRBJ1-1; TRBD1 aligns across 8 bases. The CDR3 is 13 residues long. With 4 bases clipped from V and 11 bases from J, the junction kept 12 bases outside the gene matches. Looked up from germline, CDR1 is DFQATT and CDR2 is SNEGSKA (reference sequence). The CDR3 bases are TGCAGTGCTACCCCGGGACAGGCAATGTGGGCTTTCTTT. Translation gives CSATPGQAMWAFF.

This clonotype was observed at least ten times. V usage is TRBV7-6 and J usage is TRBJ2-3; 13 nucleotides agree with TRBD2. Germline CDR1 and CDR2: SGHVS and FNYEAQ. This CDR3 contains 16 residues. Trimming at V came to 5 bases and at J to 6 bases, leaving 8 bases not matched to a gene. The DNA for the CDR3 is TGTGCCAGCAGCACCCCACTAGCGGGGGGGCCCGATACGCAGTATTTT. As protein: CASSTPLAGGPDTQYF.

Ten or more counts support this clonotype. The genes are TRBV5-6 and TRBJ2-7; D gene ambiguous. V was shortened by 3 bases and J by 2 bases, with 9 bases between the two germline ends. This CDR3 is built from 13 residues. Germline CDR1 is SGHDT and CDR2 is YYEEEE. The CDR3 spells CASSSTSTYEQYF. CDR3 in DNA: TGTGCCAGCAGCTCGACATCAACCTACGAGCAGTACTTC.

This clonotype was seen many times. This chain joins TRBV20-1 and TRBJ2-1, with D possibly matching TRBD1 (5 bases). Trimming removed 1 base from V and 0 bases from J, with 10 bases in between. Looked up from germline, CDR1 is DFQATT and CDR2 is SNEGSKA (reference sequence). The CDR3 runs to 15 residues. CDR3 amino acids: CSARGLTGSYNEQFF. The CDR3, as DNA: TGCAGTGCTAGAGGGCTAACAGGCTCCTACAATGAGCAGTTCTTC.